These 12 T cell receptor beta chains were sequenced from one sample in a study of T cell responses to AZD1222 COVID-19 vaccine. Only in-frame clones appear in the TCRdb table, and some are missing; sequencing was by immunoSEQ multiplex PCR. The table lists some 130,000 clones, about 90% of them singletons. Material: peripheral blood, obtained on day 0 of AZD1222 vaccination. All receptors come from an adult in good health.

The DNA of the CDR3 is TGTGCCAGCAGCCAATTATTCCCCCGGGGGAACACTGAAGCTTTCTTT. Translated: CASSQLFPRGNTEAFF. The gene calls are TRBV3-1 (or the pseudogene TRBV3-2) and TRBJ1-1; D remains ambiguous. The germline CDR1 and CDR2 sequences are LGHDT and YNNKEL (reference sequence). The CDR3 is 16 residues long. Trimming removed 2 bases from V and 1 base from J, with 14 bases in between.

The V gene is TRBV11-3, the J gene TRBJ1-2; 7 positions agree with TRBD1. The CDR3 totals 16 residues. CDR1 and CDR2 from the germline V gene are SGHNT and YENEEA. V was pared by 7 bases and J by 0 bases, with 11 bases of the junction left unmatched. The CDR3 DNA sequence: TGTGCCAGCACCTCCTACCGGGACAGAACTAACTATGGCTACACCTTC. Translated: CASTSYRDRTNYGYTF.

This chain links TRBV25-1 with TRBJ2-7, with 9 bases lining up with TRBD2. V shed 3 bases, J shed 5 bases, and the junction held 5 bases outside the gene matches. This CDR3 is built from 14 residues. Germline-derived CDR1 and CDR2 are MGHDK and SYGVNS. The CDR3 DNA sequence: TGTGCCAGCAGTGACCCCGGGACTAGCCACGAGCAGTACTTC. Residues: CASSDPGTSHEQYF.

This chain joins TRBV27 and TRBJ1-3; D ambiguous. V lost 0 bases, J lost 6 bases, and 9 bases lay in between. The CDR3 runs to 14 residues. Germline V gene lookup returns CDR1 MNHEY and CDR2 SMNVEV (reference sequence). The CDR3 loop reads CASSLSYSQNTIYF. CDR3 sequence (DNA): TGTGCCAGCAGTTTATCGTACAGTCAAAACACCATATATTTT.

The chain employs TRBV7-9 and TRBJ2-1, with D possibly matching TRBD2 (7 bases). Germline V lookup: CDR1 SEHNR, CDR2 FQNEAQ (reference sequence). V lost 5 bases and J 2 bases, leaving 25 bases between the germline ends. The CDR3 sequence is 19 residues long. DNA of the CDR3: TGTGCCAGCAGCCCACCACTCAAGGGGGGGAGGGCCACCTACAATGAGCAGTTCTTC. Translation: CASSPPLKGGRATYNEQFF.

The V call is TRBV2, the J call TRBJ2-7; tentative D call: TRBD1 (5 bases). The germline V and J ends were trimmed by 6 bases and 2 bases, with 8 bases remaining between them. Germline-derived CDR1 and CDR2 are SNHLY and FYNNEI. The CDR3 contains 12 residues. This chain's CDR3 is CASSVTAYEQYF. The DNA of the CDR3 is TGTGCCAGCAGCGTGACAGCCTACGAGCAGTACTTC.

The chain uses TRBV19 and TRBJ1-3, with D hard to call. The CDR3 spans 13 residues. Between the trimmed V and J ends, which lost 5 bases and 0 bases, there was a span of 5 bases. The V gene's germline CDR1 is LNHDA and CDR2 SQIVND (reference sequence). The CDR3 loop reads CASSLTSGNTIYF. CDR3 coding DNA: TGTGCCAGTAGTCTAACCTCTGGAAACACCATATATTTT.

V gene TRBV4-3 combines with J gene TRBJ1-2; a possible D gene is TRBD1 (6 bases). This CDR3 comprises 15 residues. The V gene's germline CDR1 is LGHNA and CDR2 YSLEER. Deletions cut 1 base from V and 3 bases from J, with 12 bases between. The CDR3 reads CASSQGGTGYYGYTF. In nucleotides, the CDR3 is TGCGCCAGCAGCCAAGGGGGTACAGGGTACTATGGCTACACCTTC.

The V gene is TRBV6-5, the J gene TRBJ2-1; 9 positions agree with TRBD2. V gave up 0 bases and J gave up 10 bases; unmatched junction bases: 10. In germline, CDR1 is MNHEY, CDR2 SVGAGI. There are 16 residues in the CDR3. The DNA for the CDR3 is TGTGCCAGCAGTTACTCGATAGGCGGGAGGGCCTTCGAGCAGTTCTTC. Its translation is CASSYSIGGRAFEQFF.

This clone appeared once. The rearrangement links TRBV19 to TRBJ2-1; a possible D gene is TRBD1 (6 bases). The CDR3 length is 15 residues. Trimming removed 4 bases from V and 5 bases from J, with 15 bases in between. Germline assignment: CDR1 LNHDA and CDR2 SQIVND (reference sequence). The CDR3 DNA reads TGTGCCAGTAGTACCTACGGGACAAGCAACAATGAGCAGTTCTTC. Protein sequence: CASSTYGTSNNEQFF.

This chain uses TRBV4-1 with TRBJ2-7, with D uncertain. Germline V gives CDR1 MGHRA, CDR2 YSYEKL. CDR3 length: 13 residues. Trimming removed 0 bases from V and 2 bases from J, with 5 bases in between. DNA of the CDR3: TGCGCCAGCAGCCAAGATCTAGCCTACGAGCAGTACTTC. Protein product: CASSQDLAYEQYF.

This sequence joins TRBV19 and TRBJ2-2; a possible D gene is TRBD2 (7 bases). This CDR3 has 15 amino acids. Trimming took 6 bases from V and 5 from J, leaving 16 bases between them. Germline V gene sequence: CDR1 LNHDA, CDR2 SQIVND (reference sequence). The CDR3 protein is CASRGEGEWTGELFF. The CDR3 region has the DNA TGTGCCAGTAGAGGGGAGGGGGAATGGACCGGGGAGCTGTTTTTT. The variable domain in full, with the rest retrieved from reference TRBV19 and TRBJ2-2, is DGGITQSPKYLFRKEGQNVTLSCEQNLNHDAMYWYRQDPGQGLRLIYYSQIVNDFQKGDIAEGYSVSREKKESFPLTVTSAQKNPTAFYLCASRGEGEWTGELFFGEGSRLTVL.